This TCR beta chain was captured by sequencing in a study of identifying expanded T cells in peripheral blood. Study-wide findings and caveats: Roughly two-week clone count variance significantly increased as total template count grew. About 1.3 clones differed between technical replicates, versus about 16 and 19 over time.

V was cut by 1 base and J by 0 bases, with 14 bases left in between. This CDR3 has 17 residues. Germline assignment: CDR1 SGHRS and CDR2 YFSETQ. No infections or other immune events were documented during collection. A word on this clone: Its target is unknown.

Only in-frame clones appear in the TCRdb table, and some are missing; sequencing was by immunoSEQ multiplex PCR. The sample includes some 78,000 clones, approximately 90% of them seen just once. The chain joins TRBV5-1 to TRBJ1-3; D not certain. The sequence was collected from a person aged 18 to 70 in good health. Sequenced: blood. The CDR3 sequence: CASSLRTGYSSGNTIYF. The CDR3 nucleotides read TGCGCCAGCAGCTTGCGTACGGGCTATAGCTCTGGAAACACCATATATTTT.